This T cell receptor (beta chain) stems from a study of CD8+CD57+ T cells in acquired aplastic anemia. Study as a whole: The sorted CD4+ and CD8+ cells yielded an average approximately 3.2 ug of DNA. CD4+ cells from healthy donors averaged about 10.8 million reads.

Germline CDR1 reads SGHRS; CDR2 reads YFSETQ. The CDR3 extends over 16 amino acids. Trimming left V 4 bases short and J 2 bases short, with 15 bases between. Findings and limits, study-wide: In common between the patients and the controls were approximately 30 CD8+ CDR3 sequences. Between patients and controls, CD8+ Simpson's diversity did not vary significantly.

This clonotype was picked up many times. What it recognizes is unknown. The template for TCR beta VDJ and CDR3 sequence profiling was genomic DNA. TCRdb fed the reads into MiXCR, producing one record per CDR3 protein. Of about 140,000 distinct CDR3 sequences listed, roughly two fifths are singletons. Sequencing was carried out using sorted CD4+, CD8+, or CD8+CD57+ T cells (not recorded which) from PBMCs. The TCR was taken from a human donor in good health, serving as a control. The chain is built from TRBV5-1 and TRBJ2-2, with D possibly TRBD2 on 5 matching bases. This CDR3 is CASSPSRTVNTGELFF. The CDR3, as DNA: TGCGCCAGCAGCCCGAGTAGGACTGTCAACACCGGGGAGCTGTTTTTT.